This T cell receptor (beta chain) originates from a study of Graves' ophthalmopathy and Graves' hyperthyroidism. This clonotype was recorded many times. What it binds is unknown. For donors with ophthalmopathy, the disease showed moderate-to-severe activity, reached CAS ≥3 and NOSPECS ≥4, and had lasted under 3 months. As the starting material, approximately 10 ml of fresh peripheral blood yielded the PBMCs. Study-level points and caveats: Clonotypes were expanded in thyroid at above 0.001 frequency, and most also appeared in blood. A model built from 13 signatures distinguished ophthalmopathy from stable hyperthyroidism with approximately 90% sensitivity and around 78% specificity.

RNA transcripts served as template for amplifying TCR beta CDR3 sequences. RT-PCR was first run with HTBI primers, then multiplex PCR in a second round. Using its own MiXCR run on the multiplex PCR reads, TCRdb lists one record per CDR3 protein. The data show around 600,000 distinct CDR3 sequences, with about 38% seen just once and more than 3% held by the top ten. This CDR3 region has 14 residues. The V gene end was trimmed by 6 bases and the J gene end by 2 bases; junction bases not matched to a gene: 5. Sequencing was done on a sample of peripheral blood. This chain connects TRBV12-3 or TRBV12-4 to TRBJ1-2, with 8 bases fitting TRBD1. This receptor was identified in an adult man with Graves' ophthalmopathy. CDR3 coding DNA: TGTGCCAGCAGCCCAGGGGGCGTGAACTATGGCTACACCTTC. Amino acids: CASSPGGVNYGYTF.